This paragraph reports one T cell receptor (beta chain). Its target antigen remains unknown. Per-base quality was not reported, and no clone a single base away is much larger than it. V lost 6 bases and J lost 2 bases, and the count of bases not matched to a germline gene is 3. The CDR3 runs 14 residues from the cysteine to the phenylalanine. Kept here is only the CDR3 DNA, which spans 42 bases and is read in frame from base 1. Sequences SEHNR (CDR1) and FQNEAQ (CDR2) are obtained from the germline V gene (reference sequence). The trial excluded patients who had a history of autoimmune disease or were on systemic immunosuppression. Peripheral blood for TCR sequencing was collected from all dose cohorts at baseline, on cycle 4 day 1, and on cycle 7 day 1. The samples were taken from a phase I, first-in-human, multicenter, open-label dose-escalation trial of ivuxolimab. Adults with locally advanced or metastatic melanoma, renal cell, hepatocellular, or head and neck squamous cell carcinoma were enrolled in the trial. Before TCR sequencing, CD4+ and CD8+ T cells were separately sorted from peripheral blood.

The sample comes from a study of OX40 agonist ivuxolimab in advanced cancers. Turning to the overall study: Ivuxolimab was a fully human IgG2 agonistic monoclonal antibody targeting the costimulatory receptor OX40 (CD134). The dose-escalation cohort was 82.7% male with a mean age of around 64 years, ranging from roughly 20 to 80. Patients were allowed to have had prior anti-PD-1, anti-PD-L1 or anti-CTLA-4 therapy, and roughly two fifths of the dose-escalation patients had been treated with checkpoint inhibitors. The paper covers the monotherapy dose-escalation part of the phase I ivuxolimab trial, which included N of about 50 patients. Of the approximately 50 dose-escalation patients, hepatocellular carcinoma was present in around 20, melanoma in some 15, renal cell carcinoma in 9 and head and neck cancer in 9. Intravenous ivuxolimab was administered to patients every 2 weeks at six dose levels: 0.01, 0.1, 0.3, 1.5, 3 and 10 mg/kg. The point of sequencing TCRbeta in the periphery was to test whether ivuxolimab changed TCR sequence diversity and drove clonal T-cell expansion. Partial responses occurred in three dose-escalation patients: two with cutaneous melanoma and one with hepatocellular carcinoma. Summary of the overall study and its limitations: After ivuxolimab, expanded clones were on average more numerous among CD8+ T cells than among CD4+ T cells. Antigen specificity was not determined for the clonally expanded peripheral T cells. At doses from 0.1 to 3.0 mg/kg, clonal expansion was seen in both CD4+ and CD8+ blood T cells between baseline and week 6. Low levels of normalized T-cell clonal expansion were also seen in some nonresponding patients. In the 0.1-3.0 mg/kg groups, partial responders had among the lowest normalized peripheral clonal expansion, particularly in CD8+ T cells.

For sequencing of the TCRbeta CDR3 region, genomic DNA was extracted from the sorted cells. The immunoSEQ Assay was used for sequencing of TCRbeta CDR3 regions. Held by TCRdb, this immuneACCESS table contains in-frame sequences only and omits some clones. Under half of the omission traces to an unresolved V gene where checked; the cause of the rest is unknown. Recorded for this sample are 15,000 to 20,000 clones; 75% to 90% of them occurred a single time. Nearly 20% of the sample is in the top ten clones. The receptor comes from an adult with an advanced solid tumor such as melanoma, head and neck, liver or kidney cancer. Sequenced material: CD4+ or CD8+ T cells sorted from blood, taken in a trial of the OX40 agonist ivuxolimab. The rearranged chain carries TRBV7-9 and TRBJ1-3; 8 nucleotides in the junction match TRBD1. The sequenced DNA: TGTGCCAGCAGACAGGGGGAGACTGGAAACACCATATATTTT. Its translation is CASRQGETGNTIYF.